The T cell receptor beta chain under discussion was sequenced for a study of blood T cell repertoires in COVID-19 (TCRdb year 2020). Regarding the complete study: The collaborator samples originated in the United States, Italy and Spain and spanned the acute and convalescent phases of COVID-19. Subjects who had been exposed to COVID-19, were actively infected with it, or had recovered from it provided the deeply sampled blood TCRbeta repertoires that made up the dataset. The samples were drawn from two sources: the first 160 participants of the ongoing ImmuneRACE study, and 1,200 or so subjects contributed by 6 global collaborators. The repertoires were made available in a free public database intended to serve as a resource for research on the immune response to SARS-CoV-2. HLA class I and class II types, where available, came from metadata supplied by the sample provider rather than from assay-based typing. The material from the prospective study consisted of cDNA or gDNA derived from T cells, B-cell-depleted T cells, or PBMCs. The sample metadata nearly always contained a de-identified subject ID, COVID-19 status, age in years and sex. Results the study describes overall, beyond this receptor: How much clinical and demographic metadata was included differed by source and by participant, and the metadata was provided uncurated.

The collaborating institutions used their own protocols to collect whole blood in K2EDTA tubes. For TCRbeta analysis, collaborator samples were shipped as frozen whole blood, as isolated PBMCs, or as DNA extracted from either sample type. Of note for this clone: What antigen it recognizes has not been identified. It has no much larger one-base neighbor in the sample; base qualities were not kept.

The CDR3 measures 16 amino acids from cysteine to phenylalanine. Only the CDR3 DNA is retained, 48 bases long and in frame from the first base. The germline V gene provides CDR1 SGHAT and CDR2 FQNNGV. For this chain, trimming is 6 bases at the V end and 0 bases at the J end, and the number of junction bases without a gene match is 3. The immunoSEQ Assay, a bias-controlled multiplex PCR, was used to amplify TCRbeta CDR3 regions from genomic DNA. As for the authors' bioinformatics: The number of nucleated cells in each sample was estimated from the amplification of reference gene primers within the assay. To quantify the absolute abundance of each unique TCRbeta CDR3 rearrangement, sequence reads were collapsed and filtered. For each sample, productive Simpson clonality was calculated by taking the square root of Simpson's diversity index across productive rearrangements. Imported from immuneACCESS, the table was reduced by TCRdb to in-frame sequences with V and J called. These copies leave out some clones; in studies compared against another copy, an unresolved V gene accounts for under half, and the cause of the remainder is not known. Clonal size and the V and J genes are those of that table, whereas D and trimming came from the DNA. The sample table lists 40,000 to 55,000 clones, around 84% of them with a count of one. The ten largest clonotypes hold about 2.5% of the sample.

The chain joins TRBV11-2 to TRBJ1-6, and TRBD1 matches 9 of the central bases. The TCR sequence derives from a man aged 45-65 years with acute or convalescent COVID-19. Sequencing used peripheral blood. The CDR3 region reads CASRTQGASYNSPLHF. The sequence in DNA is TGTGCCAGCAGAACACAGGGGGCCTCCTATAATTCACCCCTCCACTTT.